This TCR beta chain appears in the sequencing data of a study of CD8+ T cells in alopecia areata. Notes on the study in general: With patients, TCR sharing proved less clear than in mice, a difference possibly related to HLA. An increase in clonality over normal scalp was evident in lesional scalp, especially alopecia totalis/universalis.

RNA was extracted and reverse transcribed into cDNA as the sequencing template. Libraries were prepared by immunoSEQ multiplex PCR; TCRdb keeps only in-frame clonotypes and omits some of them. The table shows some 170,000 clones, with less than 80% occurring only once. On this clone itself: Its specificity is unknown. This CDR3 is also generated by other DNA sequences in the sample.

The clonotype was recovered from a human donor with alopecia areata. The sequences come from CD8+ T cells sorted from blood, collected at week 0.

CDR3 protein: CASSLGNTEAFF. The CDR3 DNA sequence: TGTGCCAGCAGCTTAGGAAACACTGAAGCTTTCTTT. The V and J genes are TRBV13 and TRBJ1-1; D is ambiguous. The CDR3 is 12 residues long. Between the trimmed V and J ends, which lost 0 bases and 2 bases, there was a span of 1 base. The V gene's germline CDR1 is PRHDT and CDR2 FYEKMQ (reference sequence).